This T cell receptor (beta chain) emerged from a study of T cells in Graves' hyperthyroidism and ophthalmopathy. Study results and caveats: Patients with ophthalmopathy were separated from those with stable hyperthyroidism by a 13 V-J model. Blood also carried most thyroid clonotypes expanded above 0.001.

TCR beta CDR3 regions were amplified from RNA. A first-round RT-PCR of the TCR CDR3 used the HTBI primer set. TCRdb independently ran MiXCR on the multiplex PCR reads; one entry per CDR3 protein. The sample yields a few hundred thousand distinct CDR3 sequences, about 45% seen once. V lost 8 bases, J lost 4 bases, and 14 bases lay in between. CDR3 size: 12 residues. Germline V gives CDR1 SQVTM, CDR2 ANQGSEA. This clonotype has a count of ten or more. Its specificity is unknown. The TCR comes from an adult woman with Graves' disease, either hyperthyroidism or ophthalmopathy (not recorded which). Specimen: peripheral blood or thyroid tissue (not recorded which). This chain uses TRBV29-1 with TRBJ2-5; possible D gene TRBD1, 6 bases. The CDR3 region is CSFGRGGETQYF. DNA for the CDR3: TGCAGCTTTGGGAGAGGGGGAGAGACCCAGTACTTC. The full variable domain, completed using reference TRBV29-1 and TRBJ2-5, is SAVISQKPSRDICQRGTSLTIQCQVDSQVTMMFWYRQQPGQSLTLIATANQGSEATYESGFVIDKFPISRPNLTFSTLTVSNMSPEDSSIYLCSFGRGGETQYFGPGTRLLVL.